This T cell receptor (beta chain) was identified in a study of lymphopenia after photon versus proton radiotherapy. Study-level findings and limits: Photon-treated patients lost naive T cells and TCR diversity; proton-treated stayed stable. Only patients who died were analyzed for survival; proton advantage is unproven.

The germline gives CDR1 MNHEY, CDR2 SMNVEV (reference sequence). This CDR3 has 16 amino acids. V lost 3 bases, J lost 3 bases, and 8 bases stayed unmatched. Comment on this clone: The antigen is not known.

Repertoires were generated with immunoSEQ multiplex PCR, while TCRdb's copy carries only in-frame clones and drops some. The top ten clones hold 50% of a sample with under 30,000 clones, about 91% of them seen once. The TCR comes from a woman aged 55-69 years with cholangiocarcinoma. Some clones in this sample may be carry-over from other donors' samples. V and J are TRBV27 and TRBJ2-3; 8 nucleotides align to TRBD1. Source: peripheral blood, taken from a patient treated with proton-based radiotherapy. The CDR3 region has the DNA TGTGCCAGCAGTTTGTCGGGCAGGGACAGGACAGATACGCAGTATTTT. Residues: CASSLSGRDRTDTQYF.